This TCR beta chain was sequenced for a study of control samples from healthy donors and cancer patients (TCRdb year 2020). Library generation was performed with the immunoSEQ multiplex PCR assay. TCRdb obtained this table from immuneACCESS and retained in-frame rearrangements with V and J assigned. These tables miss some clones; where compared with another copy, unresolved V genes account for less than half of the shortfall, and the remainder is unexplained. The sample table records roughly 130,000 clones; about 95% of these occur just once. 3.6% of the sample goes to the ten largest clones. Taken from the germline V gene, the CDR1 and CDR2 loops are SGHRS and YFSETQ. The CDR3 spans 16 residues, from the cysteine through the phenylalanine. Only the CDR3 DNA is retained, 48 bases long and in frame from the first base. V sheds 1 base and J sheds 12 bases, leaving 23 bases between their ends. Points on this clone: Its antigen is not yet known. Per-nucleotide qualities are absent, and no much larger clonotype sits a single base away.

The receptor was isolated from a man aged 30 to 45 in good health. The rearrangement joined TRBV5-1 to TRBJ2-1, and the D gene may be TRBD1, 5 bases matching. Material: blood. The sequenced DNA: TGCGCCAGCAGCTTGACCCGGACGGAGACAGTGTACGTGCAGTTCTTC. It specifies CASSLTRTETVYVQFF.